This T cell receptor beta chain stems from a study of blood T cell repertoires in COVID-19. In the original analysis: Reference gene primer amplification yielded estimated nucleated cell counts. The table came from immunoSEQ multiplex PCR; TCRdb's copy has only in-frame clones and leaves some out. V and J calls plus clone size are reproduced from that table; the DNA served to infer D and trimming. Of around 250,000 clones listed, approximately 83% are singletons. V gave up 2 bases and J gave up 6 bases; unmatched junction bases: 6. The CDR3 spans 13 residues. Germline values: CDR1 GTSNPN, CDR2 SVGIG (reference sequence).

The source of this sequence is a middle-aged man with active or convalescent COVID-19. Specimen: peripheral blood. The V call is TRBV30, the J call TRBJ1-2, with 7 bases aligning to TRBD1. CDR3 DNA sequence: TGTGCCTGGAGTCAGGGGGAGCCCAATGGCTACACCTTC. Its protein is CAWSQGEPNGYTF.